These T cell receptor beta chains were read from a single sample in a study of blood T cell repertoires in COVID-19. The data were produced by immunoSEQ multiplex PCR, yet TCRdb's version contains in-frame clones alone and is incomplete. The table has 35,000 to 45,000 clones, about 78% seen once. Sequencing was performed on peripheral blood. The receptor source for this set is a man between 65 and 85 years old with active or convalescent COVID-19. Both conserved end residues are part of each CDR3. D genes are given only for firm matches. The listing skips clone size in some rows; elsewhere it reads once, few, many or a size class.

. | TRBJ2-3 | TRBV9 | few | TGTGCCAGCAGCGTGGGAACGGGGTCTAGCACAGATACGCAGTATTTT | CASSVGTGSSTDTQYF
TRBD1 | TRBJ2-1 | TRBV29-1 | . | TGCAGCGTTGAGTACGGGACAGGGGGTGGGAATGAGCAGTTCTTC | CSVEYGTGGGNEQFF
TRBD1 | TRBJ1-2 | TRBV30 | . | TGTGCCTGGAGATACAGGGGGCGCGTTCATGGCTACACCTTC | CAWRYRGRVHGYTF
TRBD2 | TRBJ2-3 | TRBV5-4 | . | TGTGCCAGCGCCTACCAGGGAGGGACAGATACGCAGTATTTT | CASAYQGGTDTQYF
. | TRBJ1-3 | TRBV6-5 | . | TGTGCCAGCAGTTACGGACATCACTCTGGAAACACCATATATTTT | CASSYGHHSGNTIYF
TRBD1 | TRBJ1-6 | TRBV4-2 | . | TGTGCCAGCAGCCAAGATCCCGGACAGGTTAATTCACCCCTCCACTTT | CASSQDPGQVNSPLHF
. | TRBJ2-2 | TRBV24-1 | . | TGTGCCACCAGTGACGGGGGAACCGGGGAGCTGTTTTTT | CATSDGGTGELFF
TRBD2 | TRBJ2-1 | TRBV28 | . | TGTGCCAGCAGTTCTCTTAGCGGGGGCGTCAATGAGCAGTTCTTC | CASSSLSGGVNEQFF
TRBD1 | TRBJ1-5 | TRBV4-1 | . | TGCGCCAGCAGCCTCCAAGGGGACAGCTATAGCAATCAGCCCCAGCATTTT | CASSLQGDSYSNQPQHF
TRBD1 | TRBJ1-2 | TRBV5-5 | . | TGTGCCAGCAGCTCGCAGGGGGCCTATGGCTACACCTTC | CASSSQGAYGYTF
. | TRBJ1-2 | TRBV27 | . | TGTGCCAGCAGTTTATTACAGAACCTTGGCTATGGCTACACCTTC | CASSLLQNLGYGYTF
. | TRBJ2-5 | TRBV11-1 | . | TGTGCCAGCAGCTTAAGTCGAGCCGGGACCCAGTACTTC | CASSLSRAGTQYF
. | TRBJ2-3 | TRBV11-2 | once | TGTGCCAGCAGCTCGGGGAGCACAGATACGCAGTATTTT | CASSSGSTDTQYF
. | TRBJ1-2 | TRBV3-1/TRBV3-2 | . | TGTGCCAGCAGCCAAGACCCACAGGGCAACTATGGCTACACCTTC | CASSQDPQGNYGYTF
. | TRBJ2-4 | TRBV6-5 | . | TGTGCCAGCAATACCGACAGACCCAAAAACATTCAGTACTTC | CASNTDRPKNIQYF
. | TRBJ1-2 | TRBV12-3/TRBV12-4 | once | TGTGCCAGCACCAGAGGGGGTTGGTATGGCTACACCTTC | CASTRGGWYGYTF
. | TRBJ2-4 | TRBV2 | . | TGTGCCAGTTTGGAGTTCCACATTCAGTACTTC | CASLEFHIQYF
. | TRBJ1-6 | TRBV2 | . | TGTGCCAGCAGGGCGTCTGACACCGCCCTCCACTTT | CASRASDTALHF
TRBD1 | TRBJ1-2 | TRBV28 | . | TGTGCCAGCAGTGGACAGGGGAATGGCTACACCTTC | CASSGQGNGYTF
TRBD1 | TRBJ2-5 | TRBV4-2 | . | TGTGCCAGCAGCCTACAGGGGCACCAAGAGACCCAGTACTTC | CASSLQGHQETQYF
TRBD1 | TRBJ1-5 | TRBV7-9 | . | TGTGCCAGCAGCTTAGAAGGGGGCAGGCCCCAGCATTTT | CASSLEGGRPQHF
TRBD2 | TRBJ2-1 | TRBV5-1 | . | TGCGCCAGCAACGCACTAGCGGGGAATAATGAGCAGTTCTTC | CASNALAGNNEQFF
. | TRBJ2-7 | TRBV28 | few | TGTGCCAGCATTACCCTGCAGGGTGGAAAGCAGTACTTC | CASITLQGGKQYF
TRBD1 | TRBJ1-1 | TRBV3-1/TRBV3-2 | . | TGTGCCAGTAAATTCCAACAGGGGGAAGGAACTGAAGCTTTCTTT | CASKFQQGEGTEAFF
. | TRBJ2-2 | TRBV5-5 | . | TGTGCCAGCAGCGTTCGGGGAAACACCGGGGAGCTGTTTTTT | CASSVRGNTGELFF
. | TRBJ1-3 | TRBV15 | . | TGTGCCACCAGCAGAGCAAAGACTGATGGAAACACCATATATTTT | CATSRAKTDGNTIYF
. | TRBJ2-1 | TRBV5-1 | . | TGCGCCAGCAGCTCCAGTAATCCGGGACTGGGGTACAATGAGCAGTTCTTC | CASSSSNPGLGYNEQFF
. | TRBJ2-1 | TRBV6-5 | . | TGTGCCAGCAGTCGGCAGGCCTACTCCTACAATGAGCAGTTCTTC | CASSRQAYSYNEQFF
. | TRBJ1-4 | TRBV6-5 | once | TGTGCCAGCCACGGCCAGGGGATTGAAAAACTGTTTTTT | CASHGQGIEKLFF
TRBD1 | TRBJ1-4 | TRBV28 | . | TGTGCCAGCAGCTATCCGGGACAGGGGGAAGGGGAAAAACTGTTTTTT | CASSYPGQGEGEKLFF
. | TRBJ2-5 | TRBV19 | few | TGTGCCAGTAGTACCAACAGCCAAGAGACCCAGTACTTC | CASSTNSQETQYF
TRBD2 | TRBJ2-1 | TRBV7-9 | . | TGTGCCAGCAGCTCCCTACTAGCGGGGGGGATGAATGAGCAGTTCTTC | CASSSLLAGGMNEQFF
TRBD1 | TRBJ1-2 | TRBV3-1/TRBV3-2 | once | TGTGCCAGCAGCCCTCGGACAGGGGGTAGTGGCTACACCTTC | CASSPRTGGSGYTF
. | TRBJ1-1 | TRBV10-3 | . | TGTGCCATCACCAGGGGTGGAGACACTGAAGCTTTCTTT | CAITRGGDTEAFF
. | TRBJ1-1 | TRBV7-2 | . | TGTGCCAGCAGCCTAAGGGAGGATGAAGCTTTCTTT | CASSLREDEAFF
. | TRBJ2-7 | TRBV28 | . | TGTGCCAGCCTAGGGAGGAACGAGCAGTACTTC | CASLGRNEQYF
. | TRBJ2-6 | TRBV5-5 | . | TGTGCCAGCAGCTTGGACAGTTTCTCTGGGGCCAACGTCCTGACTTTC | CASSLDSFSGANVLTF
TRBD2 | TRBJ2-7 | TRBV3-1/TRBV3-2 | . | TGTGCCAGCAGCCTTTCCTCGACCGTGGCGGGGGCCTACGAGCAGTACTTC | CASSLSSTVAGAYEQYF
TRBD1 | TRBJ1-3 | TRBV30 | . | TGTGCCTGGAGGGAACCCGGGACAGGGACTGGAAACACCATATATTTT | CAWREPGTGTGNTIYF
. | TRBJ2-3 | TRBV30 | . | TGTGCCTGGAATGCGGGCCAACTGGGAGATACGCAGTATTTT | CAWNAGQLGDTQYF
TRBD1 | TRBJ2-7 | TRBV5-6 | . | TGTGCCAGCAGCTTGGGACAGGGGCGGTACGAGCAGTACTTC | CASSLGQGRYEQYF
. | TRBJ2-5 | TRBV11-3 | medium-sized | TGTGCCAGCAGCCCCCGTTCACTACAGGGCTACCAAGAGACCCAGTACTTC | CASSPRSLQGYQETQYF
. | TRBJ1-3 | TRBV11-2 | . | TGTGCCAGCAGCCCAACGGTCTCTGGAAACACCATATATTTT | CASSPTVSGNTIYF
TRBD1 | TRBJ2-5 | TRBV12-3/TRBV12-4 | . | TGTGCCAGCACCCGGACAGGGACGGAGACCCAGTACTTC | CASTRTGTETQYF
. | TRBJ2-3 | TRBV30 | . | TGTGCCTGGAGTGTACAGGGCGGCACAGATACGCAGTATTTT | CAWSVQGGTDTQYF
. | TRBJ1-2 | TRBV5-3 | . | TGTGCCAGTACAGAGCACGGCTACACCTTC | CASTEHGYTF
TRBD1 | TRBJ1-4 | TRBV7-9 | once | TGTGCCAGCAGCCTTGAGACAGGGAATGAAAAACTGTTTTTT | CASSLETGNEKLFF
TRBD1 | TRBJ1-3 | TRBV14 | . | TGTGCCAGTAGAACAGGGGCTGGAAACACCATATATTTT | CASRTGAGNTIYF
TRBD2 | TRBJ2-4 | TRBV19 | . | TGTGCCACGGACGGGGGGGGTAACATTCAGTACTTC | CATDGGGNIQYF
. | TRBJ1-3 | TRBV2 | . | TGTGCCAGCAGTGGTTACAGGACTGGAAACACCATATATTTT | CASSGYRTGNTIYF
. | TRBJ2-1 | TRBV5-4 | . | TGTGCCAGCAGAAACAGTTTGGGGACTCTCAATGAGCAGTTCTTC | CASRNSLGTLNEQFF
TRBD2 | TRBJ2-1 | TRBV19 | . | TGTGCCAGTAGTATAGCACTAGCGGGGGACAACCCCTACAATGAGCAGTTCTTC | CASSIALAGDNPYNEQFF
. | TRBJ2-5 | TRBV7-9 | . | TGTGCCAGCAGCTTAGGGTGGCAGGAGACCCAGTACTTC | CASSLGWQETQYF
TRBD2 | TRBJ2-4 | TRBV19 | . | TGTGCCAGTAGTGACCAGCGGGGTTGGGGAAACATTCAGTACTTC | CASSDQRGWGNIQYF
. | TRBJ2-3 | TRBV5-1 | . | TGCGCCAGCAGCTTGGGAGGCGGGATCACAGATACGCAGTATTTT | CASSLGGGITDTQYF
TRBD1 | TRBJ2-1 | TRBV7-9 | . | TGTGCCAGCAGCATGGGACAGGGCAGAAATGAGCAGTTCTTC | CASSMGQGRNEQFF
TRBD1 | TRBJ2-3 | TRBV11-3 | few | TGTGCCAGCAGCGCCCCGGGACAGGGGACAGATACGCAGTATTTT | CASSAPGQGTDTQYF
TRBD2 | TRBJ2-3 | TRBV2 | few | TGTGCCAGCAGTTACAGACTAGCTCCGGCGGCAGATACGCAGTATTTT | CASSYRLAPAADTQYF